This T cell receptor (beta chain) was sequenced for a study of T cell responses to AZD1222 COVID-19 vaccine. Broader study findings: Repertoires in all cases were sampled only once the peak T cell response had passed. The breadth and depth of Spike-specific TCRs increased once two AZD1222 doses had been given. The donors showed a predominance of white British ancestry and of females, with possible underestimation of clonal diversity.

Concerning this clone: Its antigen is currently unknown.

The data were produced by immunoSEQ multiplex PCR, yet TCRdb's version contains in-frame clones alone and is incomplete. The table shows 95,000 to 150,000 clones, with around 86% occurring only once. V lost 4 bases and J 0 bases, leaving 11 bases between the germline ends. The CDR3 runs 15 residues. Germline V lookup: CDR1 SGHDT, CDR2 YYEEEE. The input for sequencing was peripheral blood, taken on day 0 of AZD1222 vaccination. This receptor was obtained from an adult in good health. J is TRBJ1-3 and V is TRBV5-6; the D gene is possibly TRBD1 (6 bases). CDR3: CASSTGDISGNTIYF. DNA of the CDR3: TGTGCCAGCAGCACGGGGGACATCTCTGGAAACACCATATATTTT. Filled out from reference TRBV5-6 and TRBJ1-3, the complete variable domain reads DAGVTQSPTHLIKTRGQQVTLRCSPKSGHDTVSWYQQALGQGPQFIFQYYEEEERQRGNFPDRFSGHQFPNYSSELNVNALLLGDSALYLCASSTGDISGNTIYFGEGSWLTVV.